The 11 T cell receptor beta chains below were found in one sample sequenced in a study of cytomegalovirus exposure and HLA in healthy donors. Clones were sequenced by immunoSEQ multiplex PCR, and TCRdb holds only the in-frame ones, with some missing. Of hundreds of thousands of clones listed, just over 85% were seen once; the top ten hold 0.65% to 0.95%. The source material was PBMCs. All receptors derive from a woman under 30 in good health and CMV-seronegative.

V is TRBV5-5 and J is TRBJ1-1; tentative D call: TRBD1 (5 bases). The CDR3 totals 14 residues. V was shortened by 0 bases and J by 3 bases, with 9 bases between the two germline ends. Germline CDR1 reads SGHKS; CDR2 reads YYEKEE (reference sequence). The CDR3 loop reads CASSLAGGDTEAFF. In DNA, the CDR3 is TGTGCCAGCAGCTTGGCCGGAGGGGACACTGAAGCTTTCTTT.

The genes are TRBV7-8 and TRBJ2-5; the D gene is possibly TRBD1 (5 bases). Trimming shortened V by 1 base and J by 1 base, and 13 bases separated the two germline ends. Germline lookup yields CDR1 SGHVS and CDR2 FQNEAQ. The length of the CDR3 is 16 residues. DNA for the CDR3: TGTGCCAGCAGCTTAGGTGACGGCAGGGCCCAAGAGACCCAGTACTTC. Protein product: CASSLGDGRAQETQYF. Drawing the rest from reference TRBV7-8 and TRBJ2-5, the complete variable domain is GAGVSQSPRYKVAKRGQDVALRCDPISGHVSLFWYQQALGQGPEFLTYFQNEAQLDKSGLPSDRFFAERPEGSVSTLKIQRTQQEDSAVYLCASSLGDGRAQETQYFGPGTRLLVL.

The chain employs TRBV30 and TRBJ2-1, with D perhaps TRBD1 (6 bases). The germline V and J ends were trimmed by 0 bases and 9 bases, with 12 bases remaining between them. CDR1 and CDR2 (germline): GTSNPN, SVGIG (reference sequence). The CDR3 is 13 amino acids. DNA for the CDR3: TGTGCCTGGAGTGTACTACTCAGGGGTGAGCAGTTCTTC. Its translation: CAWSVLLRGEQFF.

The V gene is TRBV30, the J gene TRBJ1-3, with 11 bases identical to TRBD1. Trimming cost V 3 bases and J 1 base; bases outside gene matches: 5. This CDR3 has 16 amino acids. Germline assignment: CDR1 GTSNPN and CDR2 SVGIG (reference sequence). The CDR3 DNA reads TGTGCCTGGAGCTGGACAGGGGGCGCGTCTGGAAACACCATATATTTT. Protein: CAWSWTGGASGNTIYF.

This clone came up a few times. V and J are TRBV10-2 and TRBJ2-1; 10 bases fit TRBD2. With 8 bases clipped from V and 7 bases from J, the junction kept 8 bases outside the gene matches. The CDR3 has 14 residues. Germline loops: CDR1 WSHSY, CDR2 SAAADI. The CDR3 bases are TGCGCCAGCGGGTCTAGCGGGAGTGGGAATGAGCAGTTCTTC. This codes for CASGSSGSGNEQFF.

The chain carries TRBV6-5 and TRBJ2-1, with TRBD1 identical over 10 bases. Germline CDR1 and CDR2: MNHEY and SVGAGI. Unmatched junction bases numbered 5, after V lost 7 bases and J lost 8 bases. The CDR3 has 13 amino acids. The CDR3 loop is CASKGQGLYEQFF. The DNA of the CDR3 is TGTGCCAGCAAGGGACAGGGGCTCTATGAGCAGTTCTTC.

The rearrangement joins TRBV5-1 to TRBJ2-6, with 10 bases identical to TRBD1. The V gene end was trimmed by 4 bases and the J gene end by 2 bases; junction bases not matched to a gene: 3. This CDR3 is built from 16 residues. Germline values: CDR1 SGHRS, CDR2 YFSETQ. The CDR3 loop is CASSAGQGAGANVLTF. CDR3 coding DNA: TGCGCCAGCAGCGCAGGACAGGGGGCTGGGGCCAACGTCCTGACTTTC.

This clone was counted once. The CDR3 sequence is CASSNSGRGEQYF. The CDR3 region has the DNA TGTGCCAGCAGTAACAGCGGGAGAGGCGAGCAGTACTTC. This chain joins TRBV27 and TRBJ2-7, with 8 bases aligning to TRBD2. This CDR3 contains 13 residues. CDR1 and CDR2 from the germline V gene are MNHEY and SMNVEV (reference sequence). V dropped 5 bases and J dropped 6; count of bases not matched to a gene: 6.

The rearrangement uses TRBV18 and TRBJ1-5; no firm D call. The V end lost 3 bases, the J end lost 4 bases, and 7 bases lay between the germline ends. The CDR3 totals 13 residues. Germline loops: CDR1 KGHSH, CDR2 LQKENI. CDR3 coding DNA: TGTGCCAGCTCACCGACTCTGAATCAGCCCCAGCATTTT. Translated: CASSPTLNQPQHF.

This rearrangement joins TRBV4-1 to TRBJ2-7, with D possibly matching TRBD2 (5 bases). Trimming removed 5 bases at V and 6 bases at J, with 11 bases between. CDR1 MGHRA and CDR2 YSYEKL come from the germline V gene. The CDR3 has 12 amino acids. The CDR3 spells CASSASGREQYF. The CDR3 DNA is TGCGCCAGCAGCGCAAGCGGCCGCGAGCAGTACTTC.

The gene calls are TRBV12-5 and TRBJ1-1, with 9 positions matching TRBD1. Per germline, CDR1 LGHNT and CDR2 FRNRAP. CDR3 length: 15 amino acids. The V and J ends lost 6 bases and 8 bases, in that order; junction bases with no gene match: 13. CDR3 coding DNA: TGTGCTAGTGGCACCACCGGGACAGGGCGGATGGAAGCTTTCTTT. Its translation: CASGTTGTGRMEAFF.